The following is a T cell receptor beta chain sequence with its context. These data originate in a study of blood T cell repertoires in COVID-19. Study-level background: Spain, Italy and the United States supplied samples that represented acute and convalescent COVID-19. PBMCs, B-cell-depleted T cells, or T cells were the source of the cDNA or gDNA that made up the material.

In the original workflow: Scientists estimated how many nucleated cells there were by amplifying reference gene primers. Generated by immunoSEQ multiplex PCR, the TCRdb table keeps only in-frame clones and is missing some. V and J calls and clone size follow that table, whereas D and trimming were derived from the DNA. This table holds a few hundred thousand clones, 70% to 90% found once. CDR1 and CDR2 from the germline V gene are MGHDK and SYGVNS. With 5 bases removed from V and 8 bases from J, the gap between germline ends came to 7 bases. This CDR3 has 10 residues. The chain has TRBV25-1 and TRBJ2-7, with D maybe TRBD2 (5 bases). What was sequenced was peripheral blood. This TCR was recovered from a man in his forties or fifties with acute or convalescent COVID-19. Written as DNA, the CDR3 is TGTGCCAGCAGTTGGGAGAAGCAGTACTTC. Translation gives CASSWEKQYF.